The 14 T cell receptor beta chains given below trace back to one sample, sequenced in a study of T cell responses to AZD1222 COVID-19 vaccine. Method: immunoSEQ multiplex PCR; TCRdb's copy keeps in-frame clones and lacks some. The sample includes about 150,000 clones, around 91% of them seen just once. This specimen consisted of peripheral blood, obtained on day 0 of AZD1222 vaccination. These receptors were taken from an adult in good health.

The CDR3: CASSQAGELFF. The CDR3 coding sequence is TGTGCCAGCAGCCAGGCCGGGGAGCTGTTTTTT. This chain uses TRBV3-1 (or the pseudogene TRBV3-2) with TRBJ2-2; D remains unclear. The V and J ends lost 3 bases and 6 bases respectively, with 2 bases between them. From germline, CDR1 is LGHDT and CDR2 YNNKEL (reference sequence). The CDR3 contains 11 residues.

The CDR3 DNA follows: TGTGCCAGTAGTTTGGGGTCCGCTAATGAAAAACTGTTTTTT. It encodes CASSLGSANEKLFF. The gene calls are TRBV19 and TRBJ1-4; no clear D gene. The CDR3 runs 14 residues. V was cut by 5 bases and J by 3 bases, with 10 bases left in between. Germline V CDR1 and CDR2: LNHDA, SQIVND (reference sequence).

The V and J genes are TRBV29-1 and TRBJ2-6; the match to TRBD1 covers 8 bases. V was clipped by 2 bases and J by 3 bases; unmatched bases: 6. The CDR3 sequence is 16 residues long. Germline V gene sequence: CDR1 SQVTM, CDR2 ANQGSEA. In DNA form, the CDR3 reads TGCAGCGTTGAATGGCAGGGGGCGCTTGGGGCCAACGTCCTGACTTTC. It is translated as CSVEWQGALGANVLTF.

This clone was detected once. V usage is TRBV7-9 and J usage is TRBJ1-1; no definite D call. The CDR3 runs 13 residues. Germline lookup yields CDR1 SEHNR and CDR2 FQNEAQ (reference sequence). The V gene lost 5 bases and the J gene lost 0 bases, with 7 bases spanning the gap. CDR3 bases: TGTGCCAGCAGCCCTCCAGTGAACACTGAAGCTTTCTTT. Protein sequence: CASSPPVNTEAFF.

The CDR3 nucleotides read TGTGCCAGTTCCTCAGGACTAGCGAGCTACGAGCAGTACTTC. It codes for CASSSGLASYEQYF. V and J are TRBV19 and TRBJ2-7, with TRBD2 matching over 9 bases. Per germline, CDR1 LNHDA and CDR2 SQIVND (reference sequence). The CDR3 loop spans 14 amino acids. V trimming: 8 bases; J trimming: 3 bases; junction bases outside the gene matches: 8.

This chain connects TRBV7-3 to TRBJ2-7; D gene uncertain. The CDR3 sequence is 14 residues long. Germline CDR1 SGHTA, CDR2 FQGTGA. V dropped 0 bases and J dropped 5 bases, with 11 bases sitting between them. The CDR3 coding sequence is TGTGCCAGCAGCTTAACAGGTGGCCGTGACGAGCAGTACTTC. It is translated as CASSLTGGRDEQYF.

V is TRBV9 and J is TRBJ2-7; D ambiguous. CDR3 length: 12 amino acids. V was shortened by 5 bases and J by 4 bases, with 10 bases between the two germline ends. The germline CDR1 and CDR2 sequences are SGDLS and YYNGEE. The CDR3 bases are TGTGCCAGCAGTGGGATCGGATACGAGCAGTACTTC. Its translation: CASSGIGYEQYF.

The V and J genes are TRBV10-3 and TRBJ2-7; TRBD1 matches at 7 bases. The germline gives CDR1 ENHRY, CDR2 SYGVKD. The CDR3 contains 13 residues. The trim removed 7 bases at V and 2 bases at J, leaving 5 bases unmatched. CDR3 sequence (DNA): TGTGCCATCAAAGGGACAGAGCCCTACGAGCAGTACTTC. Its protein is CAIKGTEPYEQYF.

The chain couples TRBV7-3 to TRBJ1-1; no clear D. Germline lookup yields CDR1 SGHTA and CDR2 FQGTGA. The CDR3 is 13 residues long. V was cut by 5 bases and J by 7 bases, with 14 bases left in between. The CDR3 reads CASSPRRGDEAFF. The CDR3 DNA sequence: TGTGCCAGCAGCCCTAGGCGGGGTGATGAAGCTTTCTTT.

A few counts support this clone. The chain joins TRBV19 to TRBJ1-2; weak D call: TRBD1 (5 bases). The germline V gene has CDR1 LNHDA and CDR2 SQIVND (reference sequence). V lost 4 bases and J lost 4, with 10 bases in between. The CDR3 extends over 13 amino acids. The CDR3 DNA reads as TGTGCCAGTAGTACCAAAGGGGTCTATGGCTACACCTTC. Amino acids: CASSTKGVYGYTF.

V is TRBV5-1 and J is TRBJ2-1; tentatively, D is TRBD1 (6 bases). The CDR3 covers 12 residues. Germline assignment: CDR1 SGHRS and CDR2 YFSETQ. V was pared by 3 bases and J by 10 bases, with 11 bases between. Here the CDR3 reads CASSSEGTEQFF. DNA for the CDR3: TGCGCCAGCAGCTCCGAAGGGACAGAGCAGTTCTTC.

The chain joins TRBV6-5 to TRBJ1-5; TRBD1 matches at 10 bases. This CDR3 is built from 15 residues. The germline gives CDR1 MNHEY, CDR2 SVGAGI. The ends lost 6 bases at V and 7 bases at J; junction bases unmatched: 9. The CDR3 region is CASSKGQGTRQPQHF. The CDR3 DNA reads TGTGCCAGCAGCAAGGGACAGGGGACGCGACAGCCCCAGCATTTT.

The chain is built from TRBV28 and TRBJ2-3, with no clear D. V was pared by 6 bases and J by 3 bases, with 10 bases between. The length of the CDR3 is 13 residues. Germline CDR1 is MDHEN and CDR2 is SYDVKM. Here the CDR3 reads CASSSRMTDTQYF. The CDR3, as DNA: TGTGCCAGCAGCTCCCGTATGACAGATACGCAGTATTTT.

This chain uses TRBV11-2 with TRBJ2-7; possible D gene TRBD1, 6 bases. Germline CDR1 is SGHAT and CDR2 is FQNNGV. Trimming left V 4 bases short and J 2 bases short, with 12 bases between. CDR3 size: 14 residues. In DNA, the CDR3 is TGTGCCAGCAGCTCAGAGACAGGAACCTACGAGCAGTACTTC. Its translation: CASSSETGTYEQYF.